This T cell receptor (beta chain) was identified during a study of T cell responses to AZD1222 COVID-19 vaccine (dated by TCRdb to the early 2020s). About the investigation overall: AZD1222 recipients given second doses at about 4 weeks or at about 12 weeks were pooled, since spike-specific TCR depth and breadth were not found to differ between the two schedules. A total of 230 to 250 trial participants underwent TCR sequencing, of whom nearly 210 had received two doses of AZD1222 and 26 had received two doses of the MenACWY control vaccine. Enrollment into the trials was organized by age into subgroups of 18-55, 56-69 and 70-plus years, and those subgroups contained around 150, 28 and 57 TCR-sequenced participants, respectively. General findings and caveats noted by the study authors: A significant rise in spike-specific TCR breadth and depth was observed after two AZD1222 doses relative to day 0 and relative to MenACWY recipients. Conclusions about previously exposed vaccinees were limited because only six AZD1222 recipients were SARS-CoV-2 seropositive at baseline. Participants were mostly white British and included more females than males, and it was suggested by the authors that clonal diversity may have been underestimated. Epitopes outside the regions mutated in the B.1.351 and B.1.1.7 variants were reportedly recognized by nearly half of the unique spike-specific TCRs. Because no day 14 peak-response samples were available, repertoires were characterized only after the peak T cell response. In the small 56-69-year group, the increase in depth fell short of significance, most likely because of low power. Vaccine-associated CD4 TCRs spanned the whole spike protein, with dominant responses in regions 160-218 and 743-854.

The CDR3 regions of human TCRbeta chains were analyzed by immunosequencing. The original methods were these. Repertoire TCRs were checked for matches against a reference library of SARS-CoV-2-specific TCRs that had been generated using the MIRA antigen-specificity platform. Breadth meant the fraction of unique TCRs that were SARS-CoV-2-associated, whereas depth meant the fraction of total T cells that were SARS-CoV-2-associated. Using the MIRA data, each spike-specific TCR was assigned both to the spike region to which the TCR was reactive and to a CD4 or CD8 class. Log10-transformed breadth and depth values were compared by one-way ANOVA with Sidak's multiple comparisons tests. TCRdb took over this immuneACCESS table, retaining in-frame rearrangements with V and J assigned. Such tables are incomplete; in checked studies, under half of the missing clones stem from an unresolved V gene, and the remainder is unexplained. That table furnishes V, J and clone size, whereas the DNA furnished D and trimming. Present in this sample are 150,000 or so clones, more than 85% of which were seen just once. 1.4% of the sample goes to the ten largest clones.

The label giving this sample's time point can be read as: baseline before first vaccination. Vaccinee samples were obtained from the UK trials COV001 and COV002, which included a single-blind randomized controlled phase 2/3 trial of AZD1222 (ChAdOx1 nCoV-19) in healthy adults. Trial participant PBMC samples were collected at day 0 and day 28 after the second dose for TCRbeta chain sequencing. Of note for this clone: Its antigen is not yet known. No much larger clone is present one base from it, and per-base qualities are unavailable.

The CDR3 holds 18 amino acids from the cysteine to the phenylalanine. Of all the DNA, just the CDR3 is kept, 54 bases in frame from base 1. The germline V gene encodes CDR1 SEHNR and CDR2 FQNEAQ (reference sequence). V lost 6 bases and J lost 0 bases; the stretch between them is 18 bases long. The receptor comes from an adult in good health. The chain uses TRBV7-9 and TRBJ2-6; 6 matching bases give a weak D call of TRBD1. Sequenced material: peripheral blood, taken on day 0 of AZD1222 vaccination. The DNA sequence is TGTGCCAGCAGTACAACGACCCCAGGGGCCTCTGGGGCCAACGTCCTGACTTTC. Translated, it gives CASSTTTPGASGANVLTF.